The entry below describes one TCR beta chain. Trimming took 4 bases from V and 0 from J; bases not matched to a gene: 8. The CDR3 is 16 residues long. CDR1 is SGHNT, CDR2 YYREEE, per germline (reference sequence). The data are from a study of blood T cell repertoires in COVID-19. Clones were sequenced by immunoSEQ multiplex PCR, and TCRdb holds only the in-frame ones, with some missing. The sample lists about 260,000 clones, about 83% occurring once. Sequences were obtained from peripheral blood. The chain carries TRBV5-4 and TRBJ2-3, with 7 bases lining up with TRBD1. The TCR was taken from a woman aged 45-65 years who had recovered from COVID-19. The CDR3: CASSLGQTLSTDTQYF. The CDR3 nucleotides read TGTGCCAGCAGCCTGGGACAGACCCTTAGCACAGATACGCAGTATTTT.